The TCR beta chain under discussion was sequenced for a study of response to subunit inactivated influenza vaccine. General study results and limits: Authors suggested seasonal influenza vaccinations each recruit few new T cells.

This clonotype was recorded a few times. Its target is not known. After removal of 0 bases from V and 8 bases from J, the junction contained 13 bases not matched to a gene. CDR1 and CDR2 (germline): LNHNV, YYDKDF (reference sequence). CDR3 length: 17 residues. TCRdb redid the calling of the RT-PCR reads with MiXCR, one entry per CDR3 protein. The sample records under 800,000 distinct CDR3 sequences, roughly 13% being singletons. The sample in question was PBMCs from blood, obtained approximately 15 days before vaccination. V is TRBV15 and J is TRBJ2-1; 7 bases fit TRBD1. This clonotype was obtained from a man aged 45-60 years who received an inactivated influenza vaccine. CDR3 amino acids: CATSRDKETGNFDEQFF. CDR3 nucleotide sequence: TGTGCCACCAGCAGAGACAAGGAGACAGGGAATTTTGATGAGCAGTTCTTC.